This TCR beta chain was sequenced for a study of OX40 agonist ivuxolimab in advanced cancers. General notes on the study: Ivuxolimab was an agonistic, fully human IgG2 monoclonal antibody directed against OX40 (CD134), a costimulatory receptor. The paper covers the monotherapy dose-escalation part of the phase I ivuxolimab trial, which included N = 52 patients. Partial responses occurred in three dose-escalation patients, of whom one had hepatocellular carcinoma and two had cutaneous melanoma. Of the 50 to 55 patients in dose escalation, some 19 had hepatocellular carcinoma, about 15 had melanoma, 9 had renal cell carcinoma and 9 had head and neck cancer. Patients were allowed to have had prior anti-PD-1, anti-PD-L1 or anti-CTLA-4 therapy, and around 41% of the dose-escalation patients had previously received checkpoint inhibitors. Intravenous ivuxolimab was administered to patients every 2 weeks at six dose levels: 0.01, 0.1, 0.3, 1.5, 3 and 10 mg/kg. The dose-escalation cohort was 82.7% male with a mean age of about 60 years, ranging from roughly 23 to 90. Peripheral TCRbeta sequencing aimed to test whether ivuxolimab altered TCR sequence diversity and caused clonal T-cell expansion. The paper as a whole reports these results and caveats: At doses from 0.1 to 3.0 mg/kg, clonal expansion was seen in both CD4+ and CD8+ blood T cells between baseline and week 6. The antigen specificity of the peripheral T cells that underwent clonal expansion was not determined. After ivuxolimab, expanded clones were on average more numerous among CD8+ T cells than among CD4+ T cells. Low levels of normalized T-cell clonal expansion were also seen in some nonresponding patients. In partial responders in the 0.1-3.0 mg/kg groups, normalized peripheral clonal expansion was found to be among the lowest, especially among CD8+ T cells.

Spanning cysteine to phenylalanine, the CDR3 consists of 15 amino acids. Kept here is only the CDR3 DNA, which spans 45 bases and is read in frame from base 1. The V end loses 4 bases and the J end loses 3 bases, and a stretch of 10 bases separates them. Via the germline V gene, CDR1 is KGHSH and CDR2 LQKENI. Genomic DNA was isolated from the sorted cells so that the TCRbeta CDR3 region could be sequenced. TCRbeta CDR3 regions were sequenced using the immunoSEQ Assay. TCRdb took this table from immuneACCESS and kept in-frame rearrangements with V and J called. Such tables lack part of the clones; where checked against another copy, unresolved V genes explain under half of the gap, and the rest is unexplained. The sample records approximately 74,000 clones, roughly 82% of which are singletons. The ten largest make up 5% of the sample. The trial excluded patients who had a history of autoimmune disease or were on systemic immunosuppression. Peripheral blood for TCR sequencing was collected from all dose cohorts at baseline, on cycle 4 day 1, and on cycle 7 day 1. The samples were taken from a phase I, first-in-human, multicenter, open-label dose-escalation trial of ivuxolimab. Adults with locally advanced or metastatic melanoma, renal cell carcinoma, hepatocellular carcinoma or head and neck squamous cell carcinoma were enrolled in the trial. CD4+ and CD8+ T cells were sorted separately from peripheral blood before TCR sequencing.

Regarding this clone: What antigen it recognizes has not been identified. No much larger clone is present one base from it, and per-base qualities are unavailable.

This TCR derives from an adult with an advanced solid tumor such as melanoma, head and neck, liver or kidney cancer. The input for sequencing was CD4+ or CD8+ T cells sorted from blood, taken in a trial of the OX40 agonist ivuxolimab. The rearranged segments are TRBV18 and TRBJ1-6; the D gene is possibly TRBD1, with 5 bases matching. The CDR3 protein is CASSRDSFYNSPLHF. The sequenced DNA is TGTGCCAGCTCACGAGACAGCTTCTATAATTCACCCCTCCACTTT.